Presented here are 16 T cell receptor beta chains from one specimen sequenced in a study of PD-1 blockade in classical Hodgkin lymphoma. Autologous stem cell transplantation was followed by relapse in every patient, and brentuximab vedotin exposure varied. The method was immunoSEQ multiplex PCR; TCRdb's version includes in-frame clones alone and lacks a portion of them. The table has some 38,000 clones, about 82% seen once. The sample here was peripheral blood mononuclear cells (PBMCs), taken at baseline. Every receptor here comes from a human donor with classical Hodgkin lymphoma.

The sample holds one count of this clone. The rearrangement links TRBV7-2 to TRBJ2-1; perhaps TRBD2 as D (6 bases). CDR3 size: 13 residues. The germline gives CDR1 SGHTA, CDR2 FQGNSA. Trimming pared 5 bases from V and 16 bases from J, leaving 21 bases between. As DNA, the CDR3 is TGTGCCAGCAGCAGAGGTAGCGGAACTAATCTTTTCTTC. Protein sequence: CASSRGSGTNLFF. The full variable domain, with the rest looked up from reference TRBV7-2 and TRBJ2-1, is GAGVSQSPSNKVTEKGKDVELRCDPISGHTALYWYRQSLGQGLEFLIYFQGNSAPDKSGLPSDRFSAERTGGSVSTLTIQRTQQEDSAVYLCASSRGSGTNLFFGPGTRLTVL.

Here the CDR3 reads CASSEFFFGINLPAFEQYF. The CDR3 region has the DNA TGTGCCAGCAGTGAATTTTTTTTCGGCATAAATCTCCCAGCGTTCGAGCAGTACTTC. This chain uses TRBV6-1 with TRBJ2-7; the D is unclear. Germline-derived CDR1 and CDR2 are MNHNS and SASEGT. This CDR3 contains 19 residues. V was shortened by 2 bases and J by 6 bases, with 29 bases between the two germline ends.

CDR3 nucleotide sequence: TGTGCCAGCAGTTTAACCTACGGGGGCAAGCGGGAGCAGTACTTC. It encodes CASSLTYGGKREQYF. The gene calls are TRBV28 and TRBJ2-7, with D possibly being TRBD1 or TRBD2 (6 bases each). Per the germline V gene, CDR1 is MDHEN and CDR2 is SYDVKM. Trimming shortened V by 2 bases and J by 7 bases, and 18 bases separated the two germline ends. The CDR3 loop spans 15 amino acids.

The rearrangement uses TRBV5-4 and TRBJ2-5; D not resolved. Trimming shortened V by 0 bases and J by 2 bases, and 5 bases separated the two germline ends. This CDR3 is built from 13 residues. Germline V gives CDR1 SGHNT, CDR2 YYREEE (reference sequence). The CDR3 DNA reads as TGTGCCAGCAGCTTGGAGTCTCAAGAGACCCAGTACTTC. Amino acid sequence: CASSLESQETQYF. Looking up the rest from reference TRBV5-4 and TRBJ2-5 gives the full variable domain: ETGVTQSPTHLIKTRGQQVTLRCSSQSGHNTVSWYQQALGQGPQFIFQYYREEENGRGNFPPRFSGLQFPNYSSELNVNALELDDSALYLCASSLESQETQYFGPGTRLLVL.

This clone was seen more than once but under ten times. V gene TRBV27 combines with J gene TRBJ1-3, with a possible D match to TRBD1 (6 bases). The CDR3 is 15 residues long. V was shortened by 3 bases and J by 0 bases, with 9 bases between the two germline ends. Germline CDR1 and CDR2: MNHEY and SMNVEV (reference sequence). The CDR3 spells CASSLQGSSGNTIYF. CDR3 DNA sequence: TGTGCCAGCAGTTTGCAGGGGAGCTCTGGAAACACCATATATTTT.

A word on this clone: At one of its ends the junction is not consistent with the germline gene, which may arise from a read error. This chain joins TRBV2 and TRBJ2-7; 7 nucleotides match TRBD1. Germline V gene data show CDR1 as SNHLY and CDR2 as FYNNEI. This CDR3 has 11 amino acids. DNA for the CDR3: TGTGCCAGCAGCTACAGGGGCCCCTGTTCCTTC. Encoded protein: CASSYRGPCSF.

The chain recombines TRBV11-2 with TRBJ2-3, with TRBD2 identical over 10 bases. CDR1 is SGHAT, CDR2 FQNNGV, per germline. V dropped 3 bases and J dropped 3; count of bases not matched to a gene: 9. The CDR3 is 17 residues long. CDR3 amino acids: CASSFRGTSVGTDTQYF. Written as DNA, the CDR3 is TGTGCCAGCAGCTTTCGCGGGACTAGCGTGGGGACAGATACGCAGTATTTT.

This clone is categorized as medium-sized. The germline gene is not matched at one end of the junction; a read error may be the cause. The chain combines TRBV6-5 with TRBJ2-3, with D maybe TRBD2 (5 bases). This CDR3 has 14 residues. Germline V gene data show CDR1 as MNHEY and CDR2 as SVGAGI. The CDR3 here is CASSDSGSSDTQYF. The CDR3 nucleotides read TGTGCCAGCAGTGACTCGGGGAGTTCAGATACGCAGTATTTT.

The chain is built from TRBV9 and TRBJ2-3, with 7 bases that match TRBD2. V dropped 4 bases and J dropped 3; count of bases not matched to a gene: 8. Germline loops: CDR1 SGDLS, CDR2 YYNGEE. The CDR3 totals 15 residues. The CDR3 DNA is TGTGCCAGCAGCCTAGGAGGGAGGGAGACAGATACGCAGTATTTT. Amino acids: CASSLGGRETDTQYF.

This clone was seen more than once but under ten times. The V call is TRBV7-2, the J call TRBJ2-1, with 9 bases matching TRBD2. This CDR3 region has 15 residues. V dropped 3 bases and J dropped 4; count of bases not matched to a gene: 4. The germline V gene encodes CDR1 SGHTA and CDR2 FQGNSA. CDR3 DNA sequence: TGTGCCAGCAGCTTTGCGGGAGGGGTATACAATGAGCAGTTCTTC. This translates into CASSFAGGVYNEQFF.

The V gene is TRBV6-5, the J gene TRBJ1-2; D may be TRBD1 (5 bases). Trimming stripped 0 bases from V and 3 bases from J, with 11 bases between. Germline V gene data show CDR1 as MNHEY and CDR2 as SVGAGI. The CDR3 has 15 residues. DNA of the CDR3: TGTGCCAGCAGTTACTCGAGCGGGGCCGACTATGGCTACACCTTC. This encodes CASSYSSGADYGYTF.

To note about this clone: A read error may produce the germline difference seen at one junction end. The chain is built from TRBV5-1 and TRBJ1-1; 10 bases map to TRBD1. Germline CDR1 SGHRS, CDR2 YFSETQ. This CDR3 has 15 residues. The CDR3 region is CASSSTGGRGTEAFF. CDR3 bases: TGTGCCAGCAGCTCGACAGGGGGCCGAGGCACTGAAGCTTTCTTT.

The chain is built from TRBV9 and TRBJ1-1; D unclear. Germline V lookup: CDR1 SGDLS, CDR2 YYNGEE. V dropped 2 bases and J dropped 0 bases, with 8 bases sitting between them. There are 14 residues in the CDR3. The CDR3 spells CASSVGDLNTEAFF. The CDR3 DNA is TGTGCCAGCAGCGTCGGAGATCTGAACACTGAAGCTTTCTTT.

This sequence joins TRBV18 and TRBJ2-1, with D perhaps given as TRBD1 or TRBD2 (5 bases each). Germline V gene sequence: CDR1 KGHSH, CDR2 LQKENI. The V and J ends lost 2 bases and 10 bases respectively, with 6 bases between them. The CDR3 runs to 11 residues. This CDR3 is CASSPEGEQFF. The CDR3 nucleotides are TGTGCCAGCTCACCAGAGGGGGAGCAGTTCTTC.

This clone was recorded only once. Mismatch with germline at one junction end may stem from a read error. This chain connects TRBV7-7 to TRBJ1-5; no clear D gene. The CDR3 length is 16 residues. Germline V gene data show CDR1 as SSHAT and CDR2 as FNYEAQ (reference sequence). In nucleotides, the CDR3 is TGTGCTAGCAGCTTGTTTGTCGGTGGGAGCAATCAGCCCCAGCATTTT. Translation: CASSLFVGGSNQPQHF.

The chain employs TRBV4-1 and TRBJ2-7, with D perhaps TRBD2 (5 bases). Deletions cut 3 bases from V and 2 bases from J, with 20 bases between. Germline CDR1 MGHRA, CDR2 YSYEKL. This CDR3 has 17 residues. The CDR3 DNA sequence: TGCGCCAGCAGCCAGTATCTTAGGGAGACCGCTCCCTACGAGCAGTACTTC. As protein: CASSQYLRETAPYEQYF.